The rows below give T cell receptor beta chains drawn from one sample of a study of T cells in localized non-small cell lung cancer. Using immunoSEQ multiplex PCR, the repertoire was profiled, and TCRdb retains in-frame clones only, with some absent. Here the sample spans 78,000 or so clones, approximately 85% being singletons. The specimen comprised peripheral blood, sampled before any cancer treatment. Every receptor here comes from a man aged 35 to 70 with stage I lung adenocarcinoma. Each CDR3 is given with its conserved first and last residue. The order of the fields is D gene, CDR3 length, V gene, clone size, J gene, CDR3 protein, CDR3 DNA. A D gene is named only where the DNA matches it firmly. The size of a clone is reported for some rows only, either as once, few or many, or as a class for expanded clones.

d_gene: NA
len: 15
v_gene: TRBV6-5
abundance: medium-sized
j_gene: TRBJ2-7
CDR3aa: CASSYSSRAAYEQYF
CDR3nt: TGTGCCAGCAGTTACTCGAGCAGGGCTGCCTACGAGCAGTACTTC

d_gene: TRBD1
len: 14
v_gene: TRBV7-6
abundance: once
j_gene: TRBJ2-5
CDR3aa: CASSQGQGQETQYF
CDR3nt: TGTGCCAGCAGCCAGGGACAGGGACAAGAGACCCAGTACTTC

d_gene: NA
len: 13
v_gene: TRBV6-5
abundance: NA
j_gene: TRBJ2-7
CDR3aa: CASSLGRPHEQYF
CDR3nt: TGTGCCAGCAGTTTAGGGCGGCCCCACGAGCAGTACTTC

d_gene: NA
len: 13
v_gene: TRBV30
abundance: NA
j_gene: TRBJ2-5
CDR3aa: CAWSGDLWETQYF
CDR3nt: TGTGCCTGGAGTGGGGACCTTTGGGAGACCCAGTACTTC

d_gene: TRBD2
len: 13
v_gene: TRBV18
abundance: NA
j_gene: TRBJ2-1
CDR3aa: CASSPLERGEQFF
CDR3nt: TGTGCCAGCTCACCACTAGAGCGGGGAGAGCAGTTCTTC

d_gene: NA
len: 13
v_gene: TRBV6-4
abundance: NA
j_gene: TRBJ1-6
CDR3aa: CASSDSEFSPLHF
CDR3nt: TGTGCCAGCAGTGACTCAGAGTTTTCACCCCTCCACTTT

d_gene: NA
len: 15
v_gene: TRBV7-2
abundance: NA
j_gene: TRBJ2-3
CDR3aa: CASSLASISTDTQYF
CDR3nt: TGTGCCAGCAGCTTAGCGTCGATAAGCACAGATACGCAGTATTTT

d_gene: TRBD1
len: 16
v_gene: TRBV7-9
abundance: NA
j_gene: TRBJ1-1
CDR3aa: CASSFAQGGVGTEAFF
CDR3nt: TGTGCCAGCAGCTTCGCGCAGGGGGGCGTGGGCACTGAAGCTTTCTTT

d_gene: NA
len: 16
v_gene: TRBV12-2
abundance: NA
j_gene: TRBJ2-7
CDR3aa: CASRSGRGRACYEQYF
CDR3nt: TGTGCAAGTCGCTCCGGGAGAGGCAGGGCCTGCTACGAGCAGTACTTC

d_gene: TRBD1
len: 15
v_gene: TRBV18
abundance: NA
j_gene: TRBJ2-1
CDR3aa: CASSPEGQGVYEQFF
CDR3nt: TGTGCCAGCTCACCTGAGGGACAGGGAGTCTATGAGCAGTTCTTC

d_gene: TRBD1
len: 13
v_gene: TRBV7-2
abundance: NA
j_gene: TRBJ2-5
CDR3aa: CASSQGAGETQYF
CDR3nt: TGTGCCAGCAGCCAGGGGGCGGGGGAGACCCAGTACTTC

d_gene: NA
len: 14
v_gene: TRBV6-1
abundance: NA
j_gene: TRBJ1-2
CDR3aa: CASRLQDGNYGYTF
CDR3nt: TGTGCCAGCAGACTTCAAGACGGGAACTATGGCTACACCTTC

d_gene: TRBD2
len: 15
v_gene: TRBV11-2
abundance: NA
j_gene: TRBJ2-1
CDR3aa: CASRFAGGSYNEQFF
CDR3nt: TGTGCCAGCAGGTTTGCGGGAGGTTCGTACAATGAGCAGTTCTTC

d_gene: NA
len: 15
v_gene: TRBV14
abundance: NA
j_gene: TRBJ2-7
CDR3aa: CASSQGWYREYEQYF
CDR3nt: TGTGCCAGCAGCCAAGGATGGTACAGGGAATACGAGCAGTACTTC

d_gene: TRBD2
len: 19
v_gene: TRBV28
abundance: NA
j_gene: TRBJ2-3
CDR3aa: CASSLSPSGRLLGADTQYF
CDR3nt: TGTGCCAGCAGTTTGTCTCCTAGCGGGAGATTGTTAGGCGCAGATACGCAGTATTTT

d_gene: NA
len: 15
v_gene: TRBV27
abundance: once
j_gene: TRBJ1-3
CDR3aa: CASSPTYLSGNTIYF
CDR3nt: TGTGCCAGCAGCCCCACTTACCTCTCTGGAAACACCATATATTTT

d_gene: NA
len: 16
v_gene: TRBV5-1
abundance: NA
j_gene: TRBJ1-4
CDR3aa: CASSLDGRATNEKLFF
CDR3nt: TGCGCCAGCAGCTTGGATGGGCGGGCAACTAATGAAAAACTGTTTTTT

d_gene: TRBD1
len: 16
v_gene: TRBV5-6
abundance: NA
j_gene: TRBJ2-7
CDR3aa: CASSRDRGITIYEQYF
CDR3nt: TGTGCCAGCAGCCGGGACAGGGGAATAACAATCTACGAGCAGTACTTC

d_gene: TRBD1
len: 15
v_gene: TRBV14
abundance: NA
j_gene: TRBJ1-1
CDR3aa: CASSQSPGQLTEAFF
CDR3nt: TGTGCCAGCAGCCAATCACCGGGACAGCTCACTGAAGCTTTCTTT

d_gene: NA
len: 15
v_gene: TRBV5-1
abundance: NA
j_gene: TRBJ1-1
CDR3aa: CASSLSSGSNTEAFF
CDR3nt: TGCGCCAGCAGCTTGTCATCAGGTAGTAACACTGAAGCTTTCTTT

d_gene: NA
len: 15
v_gene: TRBV18
abundance: NA
j_gene: TRBJ1-1
CDR3aa: CASSPSGGKAPEAFF
CDR3nt: TGTGCCAGCTCACCCTCCGGGGGTAAGGCCCCTGAAGCTTTCTTT

d_gene: NA
len: 14
v_gene: TRBV9
abundance: NA
j_gene: TRBJ2-5
CDR3aa: CASSVGIGQETQYF
CDR3nt: TGTGCCAGCAGCGTAGGTATCGGTCAAGAGACCCAGTACTTC

d_gene: NA
len: 13
v_gene: TRBV5-1
abundance: NA
j_gene: TRBJ2-1
CDR3aa: CASIHPGRGEQFF
CDR3nt: TGCGCCAGCATCCATCCGGGACGCGGTGAGCAGTTCTTC

d_gene: NA
len: 11
v_gene: TRBV20-1
abundance: few
j_gene: TRBJ1-2
CDR3aa: CSASYVGATAF
CDR3nt: TGCAGTGCTTCCTATGTGGGGGCTACAGCCTTC

d_gene: NA
len: 17
v_gene: TRBV9
abundance: once
j_gene: TRBJ1-3
CDR3aa: CASSVDEVWDSGNTIYF
CDR3nt: TGTGCCAGCAGCGTAGACGAGGTATGGGACTCTGGAAACACCATATATTTT

d_gene: NA
len: 13
v_gene: TRBV7-8
abundance: NA
j_gene: TRBJ1-1
CDR3aa: CASSLGGFTEAFF
CDR3nt: TGTGCCAGCAGCTTAGGTGGGTTCACTGAAGCTTTCTTT

d_gene: TRBD1
len: 16
v_gene: TRBV10-3
abundance: NA
j_gene: TRBJ1-5
CDR3aa: CAISESGGTGNQPQHF
CDR3nt: TGTGCCATCAGTGAGTCGGGGGGGACAGGCAATCAGCCCCAGCATTTT

d_gene: NA
len: 14
v_gene: TRBV5-8
abundance: NA
j_gene: TRBJ1-5
CDR3aa: CASSPDRSNQPQHF
CDR3nt: TGTGCCAGCAGCCCAGACAGAAGCAATCAGCCCCAGCATTTT

d_gene: NA
len: 15
v_gene: TRBV6-6
abundance: few
j_gene: TRBJ2-7
CDR3aa: CASTTVSPGLNEQYF
CDR3nt: TGTGCCAGCACCACGGTTAGCCCGGGTTTGAACGAGCAGTACTTC

d_gene: NA
len: 14
v_gene: TRBV30
abundance: NA
j_gene: TRBJ2-7
CDR3aa: CAWSGGPGAYEQYF
CDR3nt: TGTGCCTGGAGTGGGGGTCCGGGCGCCTACGAGCAGTACTTC

d_gene: NA
len: 15
v_gene: TRBV27
abundance: few
j_gene: TRBJ1-2
CDR3aa: CASRPGAGGLYGYTF
CDR3nt: TGTGCCAGCAGACCCGGGGCAGGCGGCCTCTATGGCTACACCTTC

d_gene: NA
len: 15
v_gene: TRBV7-9
abundance: NA
j_gene: TRBJ2-1
CDR3aa: CASSPAGGLYNEQFF
CDR3nt: TGTGCCAGCAGCCCTGCAGGGGGGTTGTACAATGAGCAGTTCTTC

d_gene: NA
len: 14
v_gene: TRBV6-6
abundance: NA
j_gene: TRBJ2-7
CDR3aa: CASSFARDSYEQYF
CDR3nt: TGTGCCAGCAGTTTCGCCAGGGACTCCTACGAGCAGTACTTC

d_gene: NA
len: 14
v_gene: TRBV28
abundance: NA
j_gene: TRBJ1-2
CDR3aa: CASTSPGALYGYTF
CDR3nt: TGTGCCAGCACCTCCCCCGGGGCCCTCTATGGCTACACCTTC

d_gene: NA
len: 16
v_gene: TRBV13
abundance: NA
j_gene: TRBJ2-2
CDR3aa: CASSLAMGTNTGELFF
CDR3nt: TGTGCCAGCAGCTTAGCGATGGGGACGAACACCGGGGAGCTGTTTTTT

d_gene: TRBD2
len: 15
v_gene: TRBV9
abundance: few
j_gene: TRBJ2-1
CDR3aa: CASSGGLGVYNEQFF
CDR3nt: TGTGCCAGCAGCGGGGGACTAGGGGTATACAATGAGCAGTTCTTC

d_gene: NA
len: 14
v_gene: TRBV27
abundance: NA
j_gene: TRBJ2-7
CDR3aa: CASAREMSSYEQYF
CDR3nt: TGTGCCAGCGCAAGAGAGATGAGCTCCTACGAGCAGTACTTC

d_gene: TRBD2
len: 15
v_gene: TRBV19
abundance: NA
j_gene: TRBJ2-2
CDR3aa: CASVGLAANTGELFF
CDR3nt: TGTGCCAGTGTGGGACTAGCGGCGAACACCGGGGAGCTGTTTTTT

d_gene: NA
len: 18
v_gene: TRBV30
abundance: NA
j_gene: TRBJ2-1
CDR3aa: CAWREGGKYVLIYNEQFF
CDR3nt: TGTGCCTGGAGGGAGGGCGGGAAGTATGTTTTAATCTACAATGAGCAGTTCTTC

d_gene: NA
len: 15
v_gene: TRBV5-1
abundance: NA
j_gene: TRBJ1-1
CDR3aa: CASSLVSPVNTEAFF
CDR3nt: TGCGCCAGCAGCTTGGTGAGCCCGGTGAACACTGAAGCTTTCTTT

d_gene: TRBD1
len: 18
v_gene: TRBV11-2
abundance: NA
j_gene: TRBJ2-7
CDR3aa: CASSLGVGLRDRVHEQYF
CDR3nt: TGTGCCAGCAGCTTAGGAGTCGGGCTCCGGGACAGGGTACACGAGCAGTACTTC

d_gene: TRBD2
len: 14
v_gene: TRBV6-5
abundance: few
j_gene: TRBJ2-1
CDR3aa: CASSASGGHNEQFF
CDR3nt: TGTGCCAGCAGTGCAAGCGGGGGACACAATGAGCAGTTCTTC

d_gene: TRBD2
len: 14
v_gene: TRBV9
abundance: NA
j_gene: TRBJ2-1
CDR3aa: CASSTSGGYNEQFF
CDR3nt: TGTGCCAGCAGCACTAGCGGGGGCTACAATGAGCAGTTCTTC

d_gene: NA
len: 14
v_gene: TRBV27
abundance: NA
j_gene: TRBJ2-7
CDR3aa: CASRRAGGVYEQYF
CDR3nt: TGTGCCAGCCGGAGGGCAGGGGGAGTCTACGAGCAGTACTTC

d_gene: NA
len: 16
v_gene: TRBV5-1
abundance: few
j_gene: TRBJ1-6
CDR3aa: CASSLESGGDGSPLHF
CDR3nt: TGCGCCAGCAGCTTGGAGTCGGGGGGCGACGGTTCACCCCTCCACTTT

d_gene: NA
len: 14
v_gene: TRBV6-1
abundance: NA
j_gene: TRBJ2-3
CDR3aa: CASSEGARGRAQYF
CDR3nt: TGTGCCAGCAGTGAAGGGGCCCGGGGGCGGGCGCAGTATTTT

d_gene: TRBD1
len: 15
v_gene: TRBV7-3
abundance: NA
j_gene: TRBJ2-2
CDR3aa: CASSPPGTGFGELFF
CDR3nt: TGTGCCAGCAGCCCTCCCGGGACAGGGTTCGGGGAGCTGTTTTTT

d_gene: NA
len: 16
v_gene: TRBV6-5
abundance: NA
j_gene: TRBJ1-4
CDR3aa: CASSYAKTGPNEKLFF
CDR3nt: TGTGCCAGCAGTTACGCTAAGACAGGACCTAATGAAAAACTGTTTTTT

d_gene: NA
len: 17
v_gene: TRBV7-3
abundance: NA
j_gene: TRBJ2-2
CDR3aa: CASSPDSLQGNTGELFF
CDR3nt: TGTGCCAGCAGCCCAGATTCTCTACAGGGGAACACCGGGGAGCTGTTTTTT

d_gene: TRBD1
len: 14
v_gene: TRBV2
abundance: NA
j_gene: TRBJ2-3
CDR3aa: CASSGQISTDTQYF
CDR3nt: TGTGCCAGCTCGGGACAGATTAGCACAGATACGCAGTATTTT

d_gene: TRBD2
len: 15
v_gene: TRBV5-6
abundance: NA
j_gene: TRBJ2-1
CDR3aa: CASSFSSGGYNEQFF
CDR3nt: TGTGCCAGCAGCTTTTCTAGCGGGGGATACAATGAGCAGTTCTTC

d_gene: NA
len: 15
v_gene: TRBV5-6
abundance: once
j_gene: TRBJ1-4
CDR3aa: CASSSSLATNEKLFF
CDR3nt: TGTGCCAGCAGCTCTAGTCTTGCAACTAATGAAAAACTGTTTTTT

d_gene: NA
len: 14
v_gene: TRBV5-1
abundance: NA
j_gene: TRBJ2-2
CDR3aa: CASTPLVGAGELFF
CDR3nt: TGCGCCAGCACCCCGCTCGTGGGAGCGGGGGAGCTGTTTTTT

d_gene: NA
len: 13
v_gene: TRBV7-2
abundance: NA
j_gene: TRBJ2-7
CDR3aa: CASSLVDSYEQYF
CDR3nt: TGTGCCAGCAGCTTGGTCGACTCCTACGAGCAGTACTTC

d_gene: NA
len: 12
v_gene: TRBV18
abundance: NA
j_gene: TRBJ1-1
CDR3aa: CASSPGVSEAFF
CDR3nt: TGTGCCAGCTCACCGGGGGTGTCTGAAGCTTTCTTT

d_gene: TRBD2
len: 19
v_gene: TRBV15
abundance: NA
j_gene: TRBJ2-1
CDR3aa: CATSRDTLAGGPSYNEQFF
CDR3nt: TGTGCCACCAGCAGAGATACACTAGCGGGGGGCCCGTCCTACAATGAGCAGTTCTTC

d_gene: NA
len: 16
v_gene: TRBV30
abundance: few
j_gene: TRBJ2-4
CDR3aa: CAWSGPGSVAKNIQYF
CDR3nt: TGTGCCTGGAGCGGCCCGGGGTCAGTAGCCAAAAACATTCAGTACTTC

d_gene: NA
len: 11
v_gene: TRBV5-4
abundance: NA
j_gene: TRBJ2-5
CDR3aa: CASSPRETQYF
CDR3nt: TGTGCCAGCAGCCCCCGTGAGACCCAGTACTTC

d_gene: TRBD2
len: 15
v_gene: TRBV4-2
abundance: NA
j_gene: TRBJ2-3
CDR3aa: CASSASGVGTDTQYF
CDR3nt: TGTGCCAGCAGCGCTAGCGGGGTTGGCACAGATACGCAGTATTTT

d_gene: NA
len: 16
v_gene: TRBV19
abundance: NA
j_gene: TRBJ2-3
CDR3aa: CASSTPGGSITDTQYF
CDR3nt: TGTGCCAGTAGTACTCCCGGAGGGTCGATAACAGATACGCAGTATTTT